This T cell receptor (beta chain) was sequenced in a study of T cell changes during pregnancy in multiple sclerosis (dated by TCRdb to the late 2010s). At the level of the whole study: In women with multiple sclerosis, the researchers looked at how the T cell repertoire shifted as pregnancy progressed.

Including cysteine and phenylalanine, the CDR3 has 14 amino acids. Only CDR3 DNA remains: 42 bases, in frame from the first base. Trimming costs V 2 bases and J 1 base, and their ends lie 8 bases apart. CDR1 and CDR2, per the germline V gene, are LGHNA and YNFKEQ. Library preparation employed the immunoSEQ multiplex PCR assay. The source is immuneACCESS, and TCRdb retained only in-frame sequences with V and J called. Part of the clones is not carried over; for the studies checked, unresolved V genes explain less than half of this, and the remainder is unexplained. The sample table records under 50,000 clones; around 93% of these occur just once. The ten largest clonotypes hold 5.9% of the sample. This clone was seen a few times. Its recognized antigen is unknown. Per-base quality was not reported, and no clone a single base away is much larger than it.

The chain is encoded by TRBV4-2 joined to TRBJ1-1; TRBD1 is a weak D gene call, 5 bases matching. The receptor was derived from a female donor with multiple sclerosis, enrolled in a pregnancy study. The specimen comprised CD8+ T cells from peripheral blood mononuclear cells, sampled in the first trimester of pregnancy. The CDR3: CASSQIGANTEAFF. The nucleotide sequence reads TGTGCCAGCAGCCAAATAGGGGCGAACACTGAAGCTTTCTTT.